This TCR beta chain was captured by sequencing in a study of blood T cells in healthy people across ages. Only a few counts were recorded for this clonotype. What it binds is unknown. In terms of origin and age, donors were healthy Caucasian individuals from Russia aged about 6 to 90. Through a sample-barcoded 5' primer and a J-beta primer mix, a second PCR was run for roughly 6 to 11 cycles. TCRdb re-analysed the 5' RACE reads in MiXCR, keeping a single row per CDR3 protein. The data hold 800,000 or so distinct CDR3 sequences, with about half observed a single time. Findings and caveats of the study: Any conclusive comparison of naive versus antigen-experienced cells was prevented by using unsorted PBMCs.

Deletions cut 2 bases from V and 4 bases from J, with 14 bases between. The CDR3 contains 15 residues. Germline lookup yields CDR1 MDHEN and CDR2 SYDVKM. The chain combines TRBV28 with TRBJ1-2; maybe TRBD1 (5 bases). Specimen: blood. The source is a man of 80 years or more in good health. The CDR3 here is CASSLIQGGSYGYTF. Written as DNA, the CDR3 is TGTGCCAGCAGTTTAATCCAGGGAGGGTCCTATGGCTACACCTTC.